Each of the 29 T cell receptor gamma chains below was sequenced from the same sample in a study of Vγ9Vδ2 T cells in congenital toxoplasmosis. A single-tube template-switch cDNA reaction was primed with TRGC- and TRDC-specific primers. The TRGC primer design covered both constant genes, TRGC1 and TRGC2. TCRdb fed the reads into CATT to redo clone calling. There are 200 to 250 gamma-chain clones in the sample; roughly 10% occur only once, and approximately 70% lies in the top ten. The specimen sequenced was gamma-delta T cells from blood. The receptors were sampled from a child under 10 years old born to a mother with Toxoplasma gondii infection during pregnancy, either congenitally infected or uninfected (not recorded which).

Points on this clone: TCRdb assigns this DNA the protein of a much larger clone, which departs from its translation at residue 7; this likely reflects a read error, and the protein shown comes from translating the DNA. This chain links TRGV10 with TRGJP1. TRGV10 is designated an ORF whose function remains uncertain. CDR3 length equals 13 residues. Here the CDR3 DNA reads TGTGCTGCGTGGGATACCGCTGGTTGGTTCAAGATATTT. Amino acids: CAAWDTAGWFKIF.

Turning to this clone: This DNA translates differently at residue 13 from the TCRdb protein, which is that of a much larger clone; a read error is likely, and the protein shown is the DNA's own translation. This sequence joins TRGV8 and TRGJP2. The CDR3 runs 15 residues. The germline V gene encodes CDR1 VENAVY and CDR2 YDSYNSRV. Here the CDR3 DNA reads TGTGCCACCTGGGATAGTTATAGTAGTGATTGGATCATGACGTTT. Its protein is CATWDSYSSDWIMTF.

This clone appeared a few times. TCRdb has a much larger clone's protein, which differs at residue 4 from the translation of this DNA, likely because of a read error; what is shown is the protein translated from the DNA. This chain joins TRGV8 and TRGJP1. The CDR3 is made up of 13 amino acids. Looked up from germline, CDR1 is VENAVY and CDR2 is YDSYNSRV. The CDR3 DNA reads TGTGCCACCTGTGATACCACTGGTTGGTTCAAGATATTT. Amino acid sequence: CATCDTTGWFKIF.

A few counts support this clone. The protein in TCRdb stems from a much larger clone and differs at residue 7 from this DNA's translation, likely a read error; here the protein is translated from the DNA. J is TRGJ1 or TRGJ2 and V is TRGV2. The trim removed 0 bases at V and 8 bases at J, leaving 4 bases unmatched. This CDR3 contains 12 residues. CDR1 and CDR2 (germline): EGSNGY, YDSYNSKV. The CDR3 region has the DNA TGTGCCACCTGGGACGGGCACAATAAGAAACTCTTT. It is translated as CATWDGHNKKLF.

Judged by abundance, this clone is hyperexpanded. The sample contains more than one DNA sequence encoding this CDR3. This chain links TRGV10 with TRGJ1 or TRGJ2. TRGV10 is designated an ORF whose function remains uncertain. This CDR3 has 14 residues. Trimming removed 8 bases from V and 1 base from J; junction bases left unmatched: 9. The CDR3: CAAWDWGNYYKKLF. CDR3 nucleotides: TGTGCTGCGTGGGATTGGGGTAATTATTATAAGAAACTCTTT.

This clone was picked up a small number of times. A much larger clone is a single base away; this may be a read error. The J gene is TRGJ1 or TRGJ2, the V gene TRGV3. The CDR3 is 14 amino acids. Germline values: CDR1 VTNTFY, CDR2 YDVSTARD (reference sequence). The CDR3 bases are TGTACCACCTGGGACCGACGGAATTATTATAAGAAACTCTTT. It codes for CTTWDRRNYYKKLF.

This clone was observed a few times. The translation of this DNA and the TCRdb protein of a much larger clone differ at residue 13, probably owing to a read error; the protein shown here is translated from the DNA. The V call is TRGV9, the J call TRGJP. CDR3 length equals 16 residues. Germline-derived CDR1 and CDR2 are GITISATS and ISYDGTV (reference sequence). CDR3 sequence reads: CALWEDQELGKKNKVF. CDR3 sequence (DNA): TGTGCCTTGTGGGAGGATCAAGAGTTGGGCAAAAAAAACAAGGTATTT.

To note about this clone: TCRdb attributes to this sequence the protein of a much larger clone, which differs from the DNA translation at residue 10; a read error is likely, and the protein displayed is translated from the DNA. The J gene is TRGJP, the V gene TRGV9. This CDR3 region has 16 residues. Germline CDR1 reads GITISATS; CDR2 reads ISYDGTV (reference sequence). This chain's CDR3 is CALWEVRELSKKIKVF. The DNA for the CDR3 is TGTGCCTTGTGGGAGGTGAGAGAGTTGAGCAAAAAAATCAAGGTATTT.

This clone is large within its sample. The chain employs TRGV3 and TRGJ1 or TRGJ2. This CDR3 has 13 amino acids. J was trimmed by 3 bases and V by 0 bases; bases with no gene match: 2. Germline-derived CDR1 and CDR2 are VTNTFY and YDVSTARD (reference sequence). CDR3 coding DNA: TGTGCCACCTGGGACAGGCCTTATTATAAGAAACTCTTT. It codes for CATWDRPYYKKLF.

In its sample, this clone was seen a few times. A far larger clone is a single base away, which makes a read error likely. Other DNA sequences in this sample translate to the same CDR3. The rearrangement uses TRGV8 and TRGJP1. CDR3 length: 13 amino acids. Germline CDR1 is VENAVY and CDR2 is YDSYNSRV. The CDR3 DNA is TGTGCCACCTGGGATACAACTGGTTGGTTCAAGATATTT. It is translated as CATWDTTGWFKIF.

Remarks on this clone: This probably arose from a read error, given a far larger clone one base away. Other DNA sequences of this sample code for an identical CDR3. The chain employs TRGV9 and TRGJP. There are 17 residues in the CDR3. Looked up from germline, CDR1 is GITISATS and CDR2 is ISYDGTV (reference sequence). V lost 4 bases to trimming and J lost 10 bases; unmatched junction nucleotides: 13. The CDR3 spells CALWEVRIGLGKKIKVF. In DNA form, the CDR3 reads TGTGCCTTGTGGGAAGTGCGTATCGGATTGGGCAAAAAAATCAAGGTATTT.

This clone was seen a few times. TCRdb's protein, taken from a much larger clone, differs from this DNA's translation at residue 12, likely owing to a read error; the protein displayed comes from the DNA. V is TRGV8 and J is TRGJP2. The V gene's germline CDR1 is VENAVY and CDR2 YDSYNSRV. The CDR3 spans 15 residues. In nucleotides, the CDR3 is TGTGCCACCTGGGATAGTTATAGTAGTGATTGGACCAAGACGTTT. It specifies CATWDSYSSDWTKTF.

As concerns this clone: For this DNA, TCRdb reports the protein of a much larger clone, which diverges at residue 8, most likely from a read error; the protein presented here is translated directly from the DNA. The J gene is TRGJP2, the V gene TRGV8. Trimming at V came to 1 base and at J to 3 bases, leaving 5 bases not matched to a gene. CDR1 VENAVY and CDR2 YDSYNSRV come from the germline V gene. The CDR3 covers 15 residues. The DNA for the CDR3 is TGTGCCACCTGGGATAGTTATGGTAGTGATTGGATCAAGACGTTT. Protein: CATWDSYGSDWIKTF.

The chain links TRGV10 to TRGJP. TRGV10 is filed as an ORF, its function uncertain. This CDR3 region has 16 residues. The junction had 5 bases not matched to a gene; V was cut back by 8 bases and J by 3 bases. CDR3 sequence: CAAWEVQELGKKIKVF. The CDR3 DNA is TGTGCTGCGTGGGAGGTGCAAGAGTTGGGCAAAAAAATCAAGGTATTT.

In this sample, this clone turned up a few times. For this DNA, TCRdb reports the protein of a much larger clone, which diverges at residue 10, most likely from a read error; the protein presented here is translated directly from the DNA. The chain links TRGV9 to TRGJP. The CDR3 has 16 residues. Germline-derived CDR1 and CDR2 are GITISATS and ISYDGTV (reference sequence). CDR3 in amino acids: CALWEVRELCKKIKVF. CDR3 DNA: TGTGCCTTGTGGGAGGTGAGAGAGTTGTGCAAAAAAATCAAGGTATTT.

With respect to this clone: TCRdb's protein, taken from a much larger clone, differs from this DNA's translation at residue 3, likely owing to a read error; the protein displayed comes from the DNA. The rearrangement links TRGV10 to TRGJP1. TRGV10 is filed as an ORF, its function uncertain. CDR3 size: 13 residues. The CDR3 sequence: CAEWDTTGWFKIF. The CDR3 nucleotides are TGTGCTGAGTGGGATACCACTGGTTGGTTCAAGATATTT.

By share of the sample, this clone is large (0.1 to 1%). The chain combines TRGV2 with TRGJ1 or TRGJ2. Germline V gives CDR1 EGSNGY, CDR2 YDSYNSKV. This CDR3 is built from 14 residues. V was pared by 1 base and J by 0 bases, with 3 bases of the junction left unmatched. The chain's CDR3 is CATWDGTNYYKKLF. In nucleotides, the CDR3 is TGTGCCACCTGGGACGGTACGAATTATTATAAGAAACTCTTT.

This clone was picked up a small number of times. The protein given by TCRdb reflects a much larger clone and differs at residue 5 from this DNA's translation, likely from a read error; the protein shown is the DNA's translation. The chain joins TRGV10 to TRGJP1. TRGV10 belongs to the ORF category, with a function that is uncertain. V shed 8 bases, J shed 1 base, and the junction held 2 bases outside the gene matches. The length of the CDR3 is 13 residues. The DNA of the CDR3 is TGTGCTGCGTGGGGTACCACTGGTTGGTTCAAGATATTT. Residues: CAAWGTTGWFKIF.

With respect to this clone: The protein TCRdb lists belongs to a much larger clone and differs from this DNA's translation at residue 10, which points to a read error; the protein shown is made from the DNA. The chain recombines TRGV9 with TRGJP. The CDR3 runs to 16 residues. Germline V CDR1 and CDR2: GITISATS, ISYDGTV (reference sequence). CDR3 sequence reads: CALWEVRELDKKIKVF. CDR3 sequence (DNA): TGTGCCTTGTGGGAGGTGAGAGAGTTGGACAAAAAAATCAAGGTATTT.

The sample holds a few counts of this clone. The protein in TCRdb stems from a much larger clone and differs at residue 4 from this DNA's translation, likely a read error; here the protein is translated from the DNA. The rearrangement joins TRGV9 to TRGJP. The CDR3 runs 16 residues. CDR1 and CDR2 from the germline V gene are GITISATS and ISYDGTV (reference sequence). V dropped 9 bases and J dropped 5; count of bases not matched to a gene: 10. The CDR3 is CALTGLEELGKKIKVF. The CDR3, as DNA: TGTGCCTTGACAGGGCTCGAAGAGTTGGGCAAAAAAATCAAGGTATTT.

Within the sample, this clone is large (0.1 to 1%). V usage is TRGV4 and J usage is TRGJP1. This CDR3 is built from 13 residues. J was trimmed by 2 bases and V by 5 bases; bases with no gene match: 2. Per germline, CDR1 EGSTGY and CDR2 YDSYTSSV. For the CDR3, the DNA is TGTGCCACCTGGGGGACCACTGGTTGGTTCAAGATATTT. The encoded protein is CATWGTTGWFKIF.

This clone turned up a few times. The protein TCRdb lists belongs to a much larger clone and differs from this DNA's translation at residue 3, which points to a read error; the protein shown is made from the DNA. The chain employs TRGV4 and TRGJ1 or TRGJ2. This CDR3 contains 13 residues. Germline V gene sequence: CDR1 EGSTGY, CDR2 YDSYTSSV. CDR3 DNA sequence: TGTGCCGCCTGGGATGGGTCATATTATAAGAAACTCTTT. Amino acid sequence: CAAWDGSYYKKLF.

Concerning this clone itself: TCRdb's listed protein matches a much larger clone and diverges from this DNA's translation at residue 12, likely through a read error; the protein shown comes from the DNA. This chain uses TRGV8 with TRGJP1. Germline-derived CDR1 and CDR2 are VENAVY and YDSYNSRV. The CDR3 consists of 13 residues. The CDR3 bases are TGTGCCACCTGGGATACCACTGGTTGGTTCAAGTTATTT. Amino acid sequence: CATWDTTGWFKLF.

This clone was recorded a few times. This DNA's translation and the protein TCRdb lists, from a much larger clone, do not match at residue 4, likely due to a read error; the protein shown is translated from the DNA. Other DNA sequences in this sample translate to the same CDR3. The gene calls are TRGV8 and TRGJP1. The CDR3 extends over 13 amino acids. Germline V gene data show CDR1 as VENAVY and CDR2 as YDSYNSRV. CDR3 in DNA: TGTGCCACCAGGGATACCACTGGTTGGTTCAAGATATTT. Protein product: CATRDTTGWFKIF.

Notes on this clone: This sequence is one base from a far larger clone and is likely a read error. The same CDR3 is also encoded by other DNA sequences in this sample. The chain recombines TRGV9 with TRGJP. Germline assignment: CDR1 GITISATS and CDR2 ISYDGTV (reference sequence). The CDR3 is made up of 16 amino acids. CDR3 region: CALWEVQELGKKIKVF. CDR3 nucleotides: TGTGCCTTGTGGGAGGTGCAAGAGTTGGGCAAAAAAATTAAGGTATTT.

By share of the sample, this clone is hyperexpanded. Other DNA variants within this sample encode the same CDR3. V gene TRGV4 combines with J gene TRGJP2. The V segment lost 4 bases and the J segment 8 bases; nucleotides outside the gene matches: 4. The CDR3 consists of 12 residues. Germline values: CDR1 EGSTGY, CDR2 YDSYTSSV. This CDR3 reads CATWDGDWIKTF. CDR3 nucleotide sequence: TGTGCCACCTGGGACGGGGATTGGATCAAGACGTTT.

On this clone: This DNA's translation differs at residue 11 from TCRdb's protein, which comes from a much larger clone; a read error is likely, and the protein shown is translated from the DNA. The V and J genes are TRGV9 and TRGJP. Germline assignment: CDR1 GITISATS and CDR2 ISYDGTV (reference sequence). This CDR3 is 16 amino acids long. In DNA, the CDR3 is TGTGCCTTGTGGGAGGTGCAAGAGTTGGGCAGAAAAATCAAGGTATTT. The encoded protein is CALWEVQELGRKIKVF.

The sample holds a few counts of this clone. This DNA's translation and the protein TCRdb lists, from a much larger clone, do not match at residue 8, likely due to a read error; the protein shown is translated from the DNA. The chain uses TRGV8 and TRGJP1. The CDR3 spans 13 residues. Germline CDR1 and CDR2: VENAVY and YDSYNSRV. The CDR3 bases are TGTGCCACCTGGGATACCACTTGTTGGTTCAAGATATTT. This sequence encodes CATWDTTCWFKIF.

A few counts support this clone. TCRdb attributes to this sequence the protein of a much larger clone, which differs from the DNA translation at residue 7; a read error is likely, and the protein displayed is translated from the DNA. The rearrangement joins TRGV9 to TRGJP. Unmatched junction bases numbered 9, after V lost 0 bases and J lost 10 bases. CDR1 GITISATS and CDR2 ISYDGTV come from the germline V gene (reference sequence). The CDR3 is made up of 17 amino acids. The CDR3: CALWEVHIGLGKKIKVF. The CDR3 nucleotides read TGTGCCTTGTGGGAGGTGCATATCGGATTGGGCAAAAAAATCAAGGTATTT.